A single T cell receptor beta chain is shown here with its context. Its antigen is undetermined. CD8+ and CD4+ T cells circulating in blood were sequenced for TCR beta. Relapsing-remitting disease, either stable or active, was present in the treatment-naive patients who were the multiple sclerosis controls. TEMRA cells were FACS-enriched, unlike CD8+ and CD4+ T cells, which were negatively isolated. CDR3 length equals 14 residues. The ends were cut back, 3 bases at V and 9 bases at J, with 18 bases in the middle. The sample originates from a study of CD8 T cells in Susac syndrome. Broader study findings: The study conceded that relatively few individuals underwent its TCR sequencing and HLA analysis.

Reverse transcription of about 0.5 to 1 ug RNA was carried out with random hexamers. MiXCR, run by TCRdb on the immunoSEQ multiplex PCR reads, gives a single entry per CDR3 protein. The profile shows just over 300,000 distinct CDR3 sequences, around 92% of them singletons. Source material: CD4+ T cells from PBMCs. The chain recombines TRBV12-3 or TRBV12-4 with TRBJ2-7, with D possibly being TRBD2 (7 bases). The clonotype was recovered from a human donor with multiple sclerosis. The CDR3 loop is CASSFGRGPRLQYF. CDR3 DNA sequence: TGTGCCAGCAGTTTTGGGCGGGGGCCTAGGTTGCAGTACTTC.